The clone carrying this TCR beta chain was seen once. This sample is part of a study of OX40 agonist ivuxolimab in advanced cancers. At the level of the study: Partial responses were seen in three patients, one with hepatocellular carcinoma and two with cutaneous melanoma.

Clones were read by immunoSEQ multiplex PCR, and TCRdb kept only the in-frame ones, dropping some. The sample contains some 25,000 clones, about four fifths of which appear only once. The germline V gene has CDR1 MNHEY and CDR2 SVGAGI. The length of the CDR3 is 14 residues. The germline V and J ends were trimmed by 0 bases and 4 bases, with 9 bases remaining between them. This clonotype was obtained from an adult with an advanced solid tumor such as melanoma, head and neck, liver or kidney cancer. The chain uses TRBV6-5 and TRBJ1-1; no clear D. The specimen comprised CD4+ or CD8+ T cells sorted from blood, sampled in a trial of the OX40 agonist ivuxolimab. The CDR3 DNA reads TGTGCCAGCAGTTACTCCCGGGGAGGCACTGAAGCTTTCTTT. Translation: CASSYSRGGTEAFF.